This T cell receptor (beta chain) was observed in a study of blood T cell repertoires in COVID-19. Study information: COVID-19 samples, acute and convalescent, were from the United States, Italy and Spain.

Seattle enrolled patients during active infection and tracked them longitudinally. Germline loops: CDR1 SGDLS, CDR2 YYNGEE. This CDR3 spans 15 amino acids. V lost 3 bases and J 6 bases, leaving 19 bases between the germline ends. Clones were read by immunoSEQ multiplex PCR, and TCRdb kept only the in-frame ones, dropping some. This table holds roughly 180,000 clones, more than 75% found once. Source material: peripheral blood. The rearrangement uses TRBV9 and TRBJ2-7; D perhaps matches TRBD2 (5 bases). The sequence was obtained from a woman in her fifties or sixties with COVID-19, enrolled during active disease. CDR3 coding DNA: TGTGCCAGCAGCGCAGAGGGAGTATCCGACTCCGAGCAGTACTTC. Protein sequence: CASSAEGVSDSEQYF.